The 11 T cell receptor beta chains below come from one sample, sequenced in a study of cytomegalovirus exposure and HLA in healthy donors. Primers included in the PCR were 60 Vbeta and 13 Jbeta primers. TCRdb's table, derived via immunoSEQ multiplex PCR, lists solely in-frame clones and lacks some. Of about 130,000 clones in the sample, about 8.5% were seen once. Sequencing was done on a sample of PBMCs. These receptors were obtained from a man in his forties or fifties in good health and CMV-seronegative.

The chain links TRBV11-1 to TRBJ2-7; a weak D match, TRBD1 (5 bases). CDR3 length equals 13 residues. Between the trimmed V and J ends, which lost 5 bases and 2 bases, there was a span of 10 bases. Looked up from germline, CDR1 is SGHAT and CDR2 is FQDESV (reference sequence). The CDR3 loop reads CASSEDNTYEQYF. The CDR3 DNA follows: TGTGCCAGCAGCGAGGACAACACCTACGAGCAGTACTTC.

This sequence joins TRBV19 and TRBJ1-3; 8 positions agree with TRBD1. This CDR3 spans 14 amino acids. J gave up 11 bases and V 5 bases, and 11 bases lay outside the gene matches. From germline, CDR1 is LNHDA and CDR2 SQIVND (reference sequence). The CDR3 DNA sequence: TGTGCCAGTAGTGGACAGGGCGTCTTCTTACCCATATATTTT. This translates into CASSGQGVFLPIYF.

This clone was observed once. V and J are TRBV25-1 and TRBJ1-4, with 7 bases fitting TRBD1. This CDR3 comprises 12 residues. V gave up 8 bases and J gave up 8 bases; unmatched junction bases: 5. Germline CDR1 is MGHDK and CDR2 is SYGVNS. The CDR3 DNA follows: TGTGCCAGCGAGGGGGCTAGGGAAAAACTGTTTTTT. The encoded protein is CASEGAREKLFF.

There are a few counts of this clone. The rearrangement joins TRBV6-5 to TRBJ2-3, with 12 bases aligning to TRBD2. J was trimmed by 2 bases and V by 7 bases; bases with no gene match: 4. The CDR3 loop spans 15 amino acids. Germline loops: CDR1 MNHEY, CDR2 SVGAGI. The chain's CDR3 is CASTRLAGDTDTQYF. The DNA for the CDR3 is TGTGCCAGCACCAGACTAGCGGGGGACACAGATACGCAGTATTTT.

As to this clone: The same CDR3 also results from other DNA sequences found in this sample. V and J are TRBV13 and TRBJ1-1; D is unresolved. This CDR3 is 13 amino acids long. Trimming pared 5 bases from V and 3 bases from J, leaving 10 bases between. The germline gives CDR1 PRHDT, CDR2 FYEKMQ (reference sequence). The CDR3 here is CASSPLIDTEAFF. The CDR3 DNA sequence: TGTGCCAGCAGCCCCCTAATAGACACTGAAGCTTTCTTT.

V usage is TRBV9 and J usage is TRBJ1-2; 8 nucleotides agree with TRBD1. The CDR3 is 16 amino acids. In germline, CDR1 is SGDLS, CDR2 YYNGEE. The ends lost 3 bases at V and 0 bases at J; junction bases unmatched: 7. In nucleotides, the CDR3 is TGTGCCAGCAGCGGACCGCAGGGGGCGTCTAACTATGGCTACACCTTC. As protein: CASSGPQGASNYGYTF. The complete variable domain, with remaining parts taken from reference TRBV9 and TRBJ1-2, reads DSGVTQTPKHLITATGQRVTLRCSPRSGDLSVYWYQQSLDQGLQFLIQYYNGEERAKGNILERFSAQQFPDLHSELNLSSLELGDSALYFCASSGPQGASNYGYTFGSGTRLTVV.

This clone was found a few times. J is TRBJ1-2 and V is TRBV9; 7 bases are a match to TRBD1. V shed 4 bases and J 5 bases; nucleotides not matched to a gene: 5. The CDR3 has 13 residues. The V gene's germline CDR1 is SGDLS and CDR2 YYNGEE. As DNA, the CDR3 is TGTGCCAGCAGCCCGGGACAGCCTTATGGCTACACCTTC. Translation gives CASSPGQPYGYTF.

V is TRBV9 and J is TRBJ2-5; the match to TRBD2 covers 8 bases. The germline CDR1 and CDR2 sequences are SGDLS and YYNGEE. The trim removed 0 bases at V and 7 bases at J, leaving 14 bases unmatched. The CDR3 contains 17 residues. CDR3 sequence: CASSVGPAGALEGTQYF. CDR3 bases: TGTGCCAGCAGCGTAGGCCCAGCGGGGGCACTCGAGGGGACCCAGTACTTC.

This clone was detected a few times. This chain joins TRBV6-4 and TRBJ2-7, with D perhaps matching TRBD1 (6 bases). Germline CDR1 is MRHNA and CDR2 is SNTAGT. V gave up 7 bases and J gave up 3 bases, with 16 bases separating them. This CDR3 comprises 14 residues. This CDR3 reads CASTYRDTLYEQYF. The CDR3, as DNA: TGTGCCAGCACCTACCGGGACACCCTCTACGAGCAGTACTTC.

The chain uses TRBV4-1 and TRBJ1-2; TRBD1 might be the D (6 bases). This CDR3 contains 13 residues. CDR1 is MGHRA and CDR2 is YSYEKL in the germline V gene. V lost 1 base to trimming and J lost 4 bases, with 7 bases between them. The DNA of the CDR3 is TGCGCCAGCAGCCAAGGGACAGCCTATGGCTACACCTTC. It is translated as CASSQGTAYGYTF.

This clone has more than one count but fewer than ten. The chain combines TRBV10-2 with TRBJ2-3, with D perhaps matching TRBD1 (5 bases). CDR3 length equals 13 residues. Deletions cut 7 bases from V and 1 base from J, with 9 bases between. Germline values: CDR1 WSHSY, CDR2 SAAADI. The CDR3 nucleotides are TGCGCCAGCATAGGGGTTCGCACAGATACGCAGTATTTT. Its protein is CASIGVRTDTQYF.